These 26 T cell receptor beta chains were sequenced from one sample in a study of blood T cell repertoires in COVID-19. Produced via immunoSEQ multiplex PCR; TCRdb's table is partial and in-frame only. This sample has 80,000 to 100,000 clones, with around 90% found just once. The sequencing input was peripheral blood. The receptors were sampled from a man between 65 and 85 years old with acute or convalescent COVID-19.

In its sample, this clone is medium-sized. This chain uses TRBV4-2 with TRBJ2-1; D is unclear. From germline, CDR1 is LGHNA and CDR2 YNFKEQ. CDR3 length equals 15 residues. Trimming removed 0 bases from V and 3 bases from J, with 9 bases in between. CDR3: CASSQERFDYNEQFF. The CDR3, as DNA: TGTGCCAGCAGCCAAGAACGGTTCGACTACAATGAGCAGTTCTTC.

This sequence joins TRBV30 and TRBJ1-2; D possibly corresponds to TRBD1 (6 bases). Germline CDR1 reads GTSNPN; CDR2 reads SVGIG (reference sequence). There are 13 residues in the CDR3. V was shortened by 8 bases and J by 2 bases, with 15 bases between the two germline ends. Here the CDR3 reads CARRTAWNYGYTF. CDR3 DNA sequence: TGTGCCCGCAGGACAGCCTGGAACTATGGCTACACCTTC.

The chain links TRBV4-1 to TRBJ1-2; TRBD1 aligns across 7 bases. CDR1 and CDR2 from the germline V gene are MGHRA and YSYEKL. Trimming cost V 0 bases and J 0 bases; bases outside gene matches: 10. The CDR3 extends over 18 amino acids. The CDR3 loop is CASSQEEGAAPSNYGYTF. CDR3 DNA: TGCGCCAGCAGCCAAGAGGAGGGGGCCGCCCCTTCTAACTATGGCTACACCTTC.

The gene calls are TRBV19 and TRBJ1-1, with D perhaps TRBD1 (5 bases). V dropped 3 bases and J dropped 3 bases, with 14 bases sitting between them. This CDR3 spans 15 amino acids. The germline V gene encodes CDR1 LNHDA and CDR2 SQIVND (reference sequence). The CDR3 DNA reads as TGTGCCAGTAGTATCGGGGGTAACACTTACACTGAAGCTTTCTTT. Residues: CASSIGGNTYTEAFF.

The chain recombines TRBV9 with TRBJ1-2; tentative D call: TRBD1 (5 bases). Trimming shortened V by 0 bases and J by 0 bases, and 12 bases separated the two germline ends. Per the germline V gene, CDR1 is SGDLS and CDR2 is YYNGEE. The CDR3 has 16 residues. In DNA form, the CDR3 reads TGTGCCAGCAGCGTAGCGGGAGGGGATCCTAACTATGGCTACACCTTC. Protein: CASSVAGGDPNYGYTF.

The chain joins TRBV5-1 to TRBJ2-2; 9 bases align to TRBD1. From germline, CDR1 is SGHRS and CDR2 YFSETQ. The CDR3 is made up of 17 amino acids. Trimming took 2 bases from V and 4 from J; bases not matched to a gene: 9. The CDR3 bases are TGCGCCAGCAGCTTACCCCCGGGACAGGGTCCCACCGGGGAGCTGTTTTTT. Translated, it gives CASSLPPGQGPTGELFF.

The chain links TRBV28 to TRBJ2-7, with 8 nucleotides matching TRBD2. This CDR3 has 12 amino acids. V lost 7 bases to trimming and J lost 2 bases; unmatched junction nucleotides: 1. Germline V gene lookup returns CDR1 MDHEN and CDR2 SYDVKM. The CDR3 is CASTGGTYEQYF. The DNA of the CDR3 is TGTGCCAGCACGGGAGGGACCTACGAGCAGTACTTC.

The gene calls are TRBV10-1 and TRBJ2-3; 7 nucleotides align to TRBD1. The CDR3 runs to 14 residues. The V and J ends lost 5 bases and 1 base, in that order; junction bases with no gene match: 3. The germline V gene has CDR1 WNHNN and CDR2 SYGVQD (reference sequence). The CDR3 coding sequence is TGCGCCAGCAGTTGGACAGGACGCACAGATACGCAGTATTTT. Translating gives CASSWTGRTDTQYF.

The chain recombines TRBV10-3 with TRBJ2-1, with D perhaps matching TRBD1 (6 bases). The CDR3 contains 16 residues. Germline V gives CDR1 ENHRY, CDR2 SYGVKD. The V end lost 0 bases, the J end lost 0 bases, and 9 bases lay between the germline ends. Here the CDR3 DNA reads TGTGCCATCAGTGAGTCGACAGGACCCTCCTACAATGAGCAGTTCTTC. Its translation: CAISESTGPSYNEQFF.

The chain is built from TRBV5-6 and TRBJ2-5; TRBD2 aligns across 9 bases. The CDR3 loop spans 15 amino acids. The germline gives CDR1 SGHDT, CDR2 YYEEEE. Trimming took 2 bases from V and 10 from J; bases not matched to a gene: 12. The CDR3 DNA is TGTGCCAGCAGCTTAGACAGCGGGGGGCTCGGAGGCCAGTACTTC. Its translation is CASSLDSGGLGGQYF.

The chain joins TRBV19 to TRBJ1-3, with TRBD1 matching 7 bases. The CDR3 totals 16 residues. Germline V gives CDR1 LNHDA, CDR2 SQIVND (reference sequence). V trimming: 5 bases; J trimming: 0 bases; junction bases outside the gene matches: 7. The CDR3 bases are TGTGCCAGTAGTGGGAAATGGACAGGCTCTGGAAACACCATATATTTT. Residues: CASSGKWTGSGNTIYF.

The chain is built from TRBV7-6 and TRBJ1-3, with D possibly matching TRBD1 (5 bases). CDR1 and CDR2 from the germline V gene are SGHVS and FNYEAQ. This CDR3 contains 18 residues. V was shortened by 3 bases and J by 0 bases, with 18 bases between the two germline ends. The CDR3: CASSLGWQGGHSGNTIYF. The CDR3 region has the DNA TGTGCCAGCAGCTTGGGTTGGCAGGGTGGTCACTCTGGAAACACCATATATTTT.

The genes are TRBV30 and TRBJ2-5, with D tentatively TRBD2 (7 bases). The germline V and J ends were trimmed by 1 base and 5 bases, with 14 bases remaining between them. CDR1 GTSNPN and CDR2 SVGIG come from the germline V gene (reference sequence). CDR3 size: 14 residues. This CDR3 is CAWSATGGGETQYF. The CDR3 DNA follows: TGTGCCTGGAGTGCAACGGGGGGCGGGGAGACCCAGTACTTC. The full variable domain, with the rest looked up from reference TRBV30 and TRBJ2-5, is SQTIHQWPATLVQPVGSPLSLECTVEGTSNPNLYWYRQAAGRGLQLLFYSVGIGQISSEVPQNLSASRPQDRQFILSSKKLLLSDSGFYLCAWSATGGGETQYFGPGTRLLVL.

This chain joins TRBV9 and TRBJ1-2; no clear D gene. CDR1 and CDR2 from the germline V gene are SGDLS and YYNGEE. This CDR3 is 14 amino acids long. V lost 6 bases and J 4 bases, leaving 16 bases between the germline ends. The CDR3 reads CASTPLGKPYGYTF. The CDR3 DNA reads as TGTGCCAGCACCCCCCTGGGCAAGCCCTATGGCTACACCTTC. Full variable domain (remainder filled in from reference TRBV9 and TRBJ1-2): DSGVTQTPKHLITATGQRVTLRCSPRSGDLSVYWYQQSLDQGLQFLIQYYNGEERAKGNILERFSAQQFPDLHSELNLSSLELGDSALYFCASTPLGKPYGYTFGSGTRLTVV.

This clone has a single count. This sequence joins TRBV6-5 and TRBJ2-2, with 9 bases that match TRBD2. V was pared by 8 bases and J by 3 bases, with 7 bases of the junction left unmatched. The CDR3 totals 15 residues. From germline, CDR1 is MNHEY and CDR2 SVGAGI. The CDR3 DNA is TGTGCCAGCCGAGGGGGACTAGCCCACACCGGGGAGCTGTTTTTT. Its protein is CASRGGLAHTGELFF.

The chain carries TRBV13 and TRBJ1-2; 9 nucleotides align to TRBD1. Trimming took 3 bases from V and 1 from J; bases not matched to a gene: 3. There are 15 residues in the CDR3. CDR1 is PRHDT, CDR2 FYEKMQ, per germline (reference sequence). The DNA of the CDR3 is TGTGCCAGCAGCTTCGGGGACAGGGTTAACTATGGCTACACCTTC. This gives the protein CASSFGDRVNYGYTF. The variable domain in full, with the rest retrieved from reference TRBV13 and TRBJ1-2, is AAGVIQSPRHLIKEKRETATLKCYPIPRHDTVYWYQQGPGQDPQFLISFYEKMQSDKGSIPDRFSAQQFSDYHSELNMSSLELGDSALYFCASSFGDRVNYGYTFGSGTRLTVV.

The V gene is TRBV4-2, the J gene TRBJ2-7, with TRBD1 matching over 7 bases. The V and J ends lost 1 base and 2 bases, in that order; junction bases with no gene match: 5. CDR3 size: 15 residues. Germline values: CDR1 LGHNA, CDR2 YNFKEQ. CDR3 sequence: CASSQVAQGAYEQYF. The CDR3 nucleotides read TGTGCCAGCAGCCAAGTTGCGCAGGGGGCCTACGAGCAGTACTTC.

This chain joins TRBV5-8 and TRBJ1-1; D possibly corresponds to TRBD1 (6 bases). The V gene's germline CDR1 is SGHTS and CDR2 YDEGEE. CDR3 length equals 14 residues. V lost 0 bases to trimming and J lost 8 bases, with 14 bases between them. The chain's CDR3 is CASSLEGTLIEAFF. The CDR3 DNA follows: TGTGCCAGCAGCTTGGAAGGGACACTGATCGAAGCTTTCTTT.

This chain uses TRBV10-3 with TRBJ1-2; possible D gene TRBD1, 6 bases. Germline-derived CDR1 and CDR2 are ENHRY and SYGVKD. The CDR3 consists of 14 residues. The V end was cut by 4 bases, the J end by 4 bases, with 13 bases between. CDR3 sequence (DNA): TGTGCCATCAGTGGTCGGGGGGCGAGCTATGGCTACACCTTC. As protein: CAISGRGASYGYTF.

This chain's CDR3 is CASSYTGRGQYF. The CDR3 coding sequence is TGTGCCAGCAGTTACACAGGGAGGGGGCAGTATTTT. V usage is TRBV6-6 and J usage is TRBJ2-3, with D tentatively TRBD2 (7 bases). Germline-derived CDR1 and CDR2 are MNHNY and SVGAGI (reference sequence). This CDR3 region has 12 residues. Trimming left V 2 bases short and J 11 bases short, with 11 bases between.

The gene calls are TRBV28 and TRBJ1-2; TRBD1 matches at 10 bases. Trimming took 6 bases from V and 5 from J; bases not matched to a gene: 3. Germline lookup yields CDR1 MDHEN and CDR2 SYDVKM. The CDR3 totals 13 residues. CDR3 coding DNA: TGTGCCAGCAGCCGACAGGGGGCTTATGGCTACACCTTC. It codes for CASSRQGAYGYTF.

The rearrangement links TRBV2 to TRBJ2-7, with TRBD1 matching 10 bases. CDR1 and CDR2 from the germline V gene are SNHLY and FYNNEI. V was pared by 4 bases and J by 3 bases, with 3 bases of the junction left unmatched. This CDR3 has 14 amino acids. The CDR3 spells CASSGRDRGYEQYF. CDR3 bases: TGTGCCAGCAGTGGCCGGGACAGGGGCTACGAGCAGTACTTC.

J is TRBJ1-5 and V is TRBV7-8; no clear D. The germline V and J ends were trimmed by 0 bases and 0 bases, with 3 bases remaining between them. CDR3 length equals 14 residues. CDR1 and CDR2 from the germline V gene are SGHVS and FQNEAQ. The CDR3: CASSLASSNQPQHF. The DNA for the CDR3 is TGTGCCAGCAGCTTAGCCAGTAGCAATCAGCCCCAGCATTTT. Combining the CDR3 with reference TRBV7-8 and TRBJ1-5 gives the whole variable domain GAGVSQSPRYKVAKRGQDVALRCDPISGHVSLFWYQQALGQGPEFLTYFQNEAQLDKSGLPSDRFFAERPEGSVSTLKIQRTQQEDSAVYLCASSLASSNQPQHFGDGTRLSIL.

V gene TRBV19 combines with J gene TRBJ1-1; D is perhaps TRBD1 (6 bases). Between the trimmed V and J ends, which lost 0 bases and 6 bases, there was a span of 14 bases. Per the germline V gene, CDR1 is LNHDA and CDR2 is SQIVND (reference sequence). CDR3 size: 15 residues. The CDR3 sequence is CASSIDLGQRAEAFF. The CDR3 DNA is TGTGCCAGTAGTATAGATCTAGGACAGAGGGCTGAAGCTTTCTTT. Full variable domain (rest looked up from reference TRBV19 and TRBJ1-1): DGGITQSPKYLFRKEGQNVTLSCEQNLNHDAMYWYRQDPGQGLRLIYYSQIVNDFQKGDIAEGYSVSREKKESFPLTVTSAQKNPTAFYLCASSIDLGQRAEAFFGQGTRLTVV.

The CDR3 protein is CASSEASSGGGYNEQFF. The DNA of the CDR3 is TGTGCCAGCAGTGAAGCGTCTAGCGGGGGTGGATACAATGAGCAGTTCTTC. The rearrangement uses TRBV2 and TRBJ2-1, with 10 bases identical to TRBD2. The J segment lost 4 bases and the V segment lost 0 bases, leaving 6 bases of the junction unmatched. Germline V gene sequence: CDR1 SNHLY, CDR2 FYNNEI. This CDR3 spans 17 amino acids.

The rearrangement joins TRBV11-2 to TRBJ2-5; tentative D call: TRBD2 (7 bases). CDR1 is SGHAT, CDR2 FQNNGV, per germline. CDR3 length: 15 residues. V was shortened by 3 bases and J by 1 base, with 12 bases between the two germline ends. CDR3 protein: CASSLGGTPQETQYF. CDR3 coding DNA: TGTGCCAGCAGCTTGGGGGGGACACCCCAAGAGACCCAGTACTTC.